This is a list of T cell receptor beta chains from one sample in a study of cytomegalovirus exposure and HLA in healthy donors. The data were produced by immunoSEQ multiplex PCR, yet TCRdb's version contains in-frame clones alone and is incomplete. Of approximately 76,000 clones listed, less than 80% are singletons. The sequenced sample consisted of PBMCs. Receptor source: a man aged 25-40 years in good health and CMV-seronegative. The CDR3 runs from the conserved cysteine through the conserved F or W. Each record gives: CDR3 protein, CDR3 DNA, J gene, clone size, D gene, CDR3 length, V gene. A D gene is named only where the DNA matches it firmly. Size values are once, few and many counts, or a class for expanded clones, and some rows have none.

CDR3 protein: CASSVSLDRAYEQYF
CDR3 DNA: TGTGCCAGCAGCGTATCGCTGGACAGAGCCTACGAGCAGTACTTC
J gene: TRBJ2-7
clone size: once
D gene: .
CDR3 length: 15
V gene: TRBV9

CDR3 protein: CASSLEVLTEAFF
CDR3 DNA: TGTGCCAGCAGCCTTGAGGTTTTGACTGAAGCTTTCTTT
J gene: TRBJ1-1
clone size: .
D gene: .
CDR3 length: 13
V gene: TRBV7-2

CDR3 protein: CASSEILYNEQFF
CDR3 DNA: TGTGCCAGCAGCGAAATACTTTACAATGAGCAGTTCTTC
J gene: TRBJ2-1
clone size: .
D gene: .
CDR3 length: 13
V gene: TRBV2

CDR3 protein: CSATDRKAFF
CDR3 DNA: TGCAGTGCCACGGACAGGAAAGCTTTCTTT
J gene: TRBJ1-1
clone size: few
D gene: TRBD1
CDR3 length: 10
V gene: TRBV20-1

CDR3 protein: CASSQLTLDNEQFF
CDR3 DNA: TGCGCCAGCAGCCAACTAACCCTGGACAATGAGCAGTTCTTC
J gene: TRBJ2-1
clone size: .
D gene: .
CDR3 length: 14
V gene: TRBV4-1

CDR3 protein: CTSSEGPGHPYEQYF
CDR3 DNA: TGTACCAGCAGTGAAGGGCCGGGACACCCCTACGAGCAGTACTTC
J gene: TRBJ2-7
clone size: .
D gene: .
CDR3 length: 15
V gene: TRBV25-1

CDR3 protein: CASSLGGGEETQYF
CDR3 DNA: TGTGCCAGCAGCCTTGGGGGAGGGGAAGAGACCCAGTACTTC
J gene: TRBJ2-5
clone size: .
D gene: TRBD2
CDR3 length: 14
V gene: TRBV5-4

CDR3 protein: CASSLSGPGYEQYF
CDR3 DNA: TGTGCCAGCAGTTTATCGGGGCCTGGCTACGAGCAGTACTTC
J gene: TRBJ2-7
clone size: .
D gene: .
CDR3 length: 14
V gene: TRBV27

CDR3 protein: CSVPTGSRSNQPQHF
CDR3 DNA: TGCAGCGTTCCCACAGGGTCGAGGAGCAATCAGCCCCAGCATTTT
J gene: TRBJ1-5
clone size: .
D gene: .
CDR3 length: 15
V gene: TRBV29-1

CDR3 protein: CASSYSAGSGANVLTF
CDR3 DNA: TGTGCCAGCAGTTACTCGGCGGGGTCTGGGGCCAACGTCCTGACTTTC
J gene: TRBJ2-6
clone size: once
D gene: .
CDR3 length: 16
V gene: TRBV6-5

CDR3 protein: CASSMRTGANTGELFF
CDR3 DNA: TGTGCCAGTAGTATGCGGACAGGGGCGAACACCGGGGAGCTGTTTTTT
J gene: TRBJ2-2
clone size: .
D gene: TRBD1
CDR3 length: 16
V gene: TRBV19

CDR3 protein: CASSPTYGYTF
CDR3 DNA: TGTGCCAGCAGCCCCACTTATGGCTACACCTTC
J gene: TRBJ1-2
clone size: .
D gene: .
CDR3 length: 11
V gene: TRBV2

CDR3 protein: CASSFGNKLNQPQHF
CDR3 DNA: TGTGCCAGCAGCTTCGGTAACAAACTAAATCAGCCCCAGCATTTT
J gene: TRBJ1-5
clone size: few
D gene: .
CDR3 length: 15
V gene: TRBV5-6

CDR3 protein: CASSGDSYTF
CDR3 DNA: TGTGCCAGCTCGGGGGATAGCTACACCTTC
J gene: TRBJ1-2
clone size: .
D gene: .
CDR3 length: 10
V gene: TRBV9

CDR3 protein: CASSFLLAGGLNEQFF
CDR3 DNA: TGTGCCAGCAGCTTTTTACTAGCGGGGGGCCTCAATGAGCAGTTCTTC
J gene: TRBJ2-1
clone size: .
D gene: TRBD2
CDR3 length: 16
V gene: TRBV5-4

CDR3 protein: CASSQRETGSYNEQFF
CDR3 DNA: TGCGCCAGCAGCCAACGAGAGACTGGCTCCTACAATGAGCAGTTCTTC
J gene: TRBJ2-1
clone size: .
D gene: .
CDR3 length: 16
V gene: TRBV4-3

CDR3 protein: CASSLRGGTEAFF
CDR3 DNA: TGTGCCAGCAGCTTGCGGGGGGGAACTGAAGCTTTCTTT
J gene: TRBJ1-1
clone size: .
D gene: .
CDR3 length: 13
V gene: TRBV5-4

CDR3 protein: CAWSEQGNTIYF
CDR3 DNA: TGTGCCTGGAGTGAACAAGGAAACACCATATATTTT
J gene: TRBJ1-3
clone size: .
D gene: .
CDR3 length: 12
V gene: TRBV30

CDR3 protein: CASSSETGTGRGETQYF
CDR3 DNA: TGTGCCAGCAGCTCTGAGACCGGGACAGGGCGGGGAGAGACCCAGTACTTC
J gene: TRBJ2-5
clone size: .
D gene: TRBD1
CDR3 length: 17
V gene: TRBV7-2

CDR3 protein: CASRLAGGPREQYF
CDR3 DNA: TGTGCCAGCAGACTAGCGGGAGGGCCCCGCGAGCAGTACTTC
J gene: TRBJ2-7
clone size: .
D gene: TRBD2
CDR3 length: 14
V gene: TRBV6-5

CDR3 protein: CASSLRPGGPQHF
CDR3 DNA: TGTGCTAGCAGCTTAAGGCCCGGCGGGCCCCAGCATTTT
J gene: TRBJ1-5
clone size: .
D gene: .
CDR3 length: 13
V gene: TRBV7-7

CDR3 protein: CASSLGGDTQYF
CDR3 DNA: TGTGCCAGCAGCTTAGGCGGGGATACGCAGTATTTT
J gene: TRBJ2-3
clone size: .
D gene: .
CDR3 length: 12
V gene: TRBV11-3

CDR3 protein: CASSPRTSGDEQYF
CDR3 DNA: TGCGCCAGCAGCCCAAGGACTAGCGGGGATGAGCAGTACTTC
J gene: TRBJ2-7
clone size: .
D gene: TRBD2
CDR3 length: 14
V gene: TRBV5-1

CDR3 protein: CASSIDREQTQYF
CDR3 DNA: TGTGCTAGCAGCATAGACAGGGAACAGACCCAGTACTTC
J gene: TRBJ2-5
clone size: .
D gene: TRBD1
CDR3 length: 13
V gene: TRBV7-7

CDR3 protein: CASSYTRTTHYEQYF
CDR3 DNA: TGTGCCAGCAGTTACACCCGGACAACTCACTACGAGCAGTACTTC
J gene: TRBJ2-7
clone size: .
D gene: .
CDR3 length: 15
V gene: TRBV6-5

CDR3 protein: CASSSDWADTQYF
CDR3 DNA: TGTGCCAGCAGCTCGGACTGGGCAGATACGCAGTATTTT
J gene: TRBJ2-3
clone size: .
D gene: .
CDR3 length: 13
V gene: TRBV13

CDR3 protein: CSVPDRGELFF
CDR3 DNA: TGCAGCGTTCCGGACAGGGGGGAGCTGTTTTTT
J gene: TRBJ2-2
clone size: .
D gene: TRBD1
CDR3 length: 11
V gene: TRBV29-1

CDR3 protein: CASSARGPNTEAFF
CDR3 DNA: TGTGCCAGCAGTGCCAGGGGCCCAAACACTGAAGCTTTCTTT
J gene: TRBJ1-1
clone size: .
D gene: .
CDR3 length: 14
V gene: TRBV27

CDR3 protein: CASARGFTGELFF
CDR3 DNA: TGCGCCAGCGCGAGGGGGTTTACCGGGGAGCTGTTTTTT
J gene: TRBJ2-2
clone size: few
D gene: .
CDR3 length: 13
V gene: TRBV5-1

CDR3 protein: CASSEDRPSYGYTF
CDR3 DNA: TGTGCCAGCAGTGAAGACAGACCCTCCTATGGCTACACCTTC
J gene: TRBJ1-2
clone size: .
D gene: .
CDR3 length: 14
V gene: TRBV25-1

CDR3 protein: CSVEDSAASSYEQYF
CDR3 DNA: TGCAGCGTTGAAGATAGCGCGGCCAGCTCCTACGAGCAGTACTTC
J gene: TRBJ2-7
clone size: .
D gene: .
CDR3 length: 15
V gene: TRBV29-1

CDR3 protein: CASSWLPGQASGNTIYF
CDR3 DNA: TGTGCCAGCAGTTGGTTACCGGGACAGGCCTCTGGAAACACCATATATTTT
J gene: TRBJ1-3
clone size: .
D gene: TRBD1
CDR3 length: 17
V gene: TRBV7-6